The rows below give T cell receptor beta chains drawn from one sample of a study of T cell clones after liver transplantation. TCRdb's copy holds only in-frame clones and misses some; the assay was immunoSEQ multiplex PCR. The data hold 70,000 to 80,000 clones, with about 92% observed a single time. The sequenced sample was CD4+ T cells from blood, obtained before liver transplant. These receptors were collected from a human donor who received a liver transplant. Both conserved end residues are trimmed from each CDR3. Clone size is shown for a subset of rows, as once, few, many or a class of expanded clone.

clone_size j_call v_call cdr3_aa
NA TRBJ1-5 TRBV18 ASSPPGASNQPQH
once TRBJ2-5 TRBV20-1 SAGRETQY
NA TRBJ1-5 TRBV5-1 ASSLAVGADQPQH
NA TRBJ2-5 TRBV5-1 ASSLAEGVETQY
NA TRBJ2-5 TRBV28 ASRPASTGFQETQY
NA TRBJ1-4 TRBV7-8 ASSATGGGEKLF
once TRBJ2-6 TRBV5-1 ASSSKDSGANVLT
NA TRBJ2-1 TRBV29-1 SVGRRRSYNEQF
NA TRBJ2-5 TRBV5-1 ASSPSPKQGETQY
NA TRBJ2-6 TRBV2 ASSVQGAAGANVLT
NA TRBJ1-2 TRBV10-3 AISEGQGTDPYGYT